This T cell receptor (beta chain) came from a study of T cell responses to AZD1222 COVID-19 vaccine. Germline-derived CDR1 and CDR2 are SEHNR and FQNEAQ (reference sequence). The CDR3 spans 14 residues. V shed 7 bases and J shed 4 bases, with 17 bases lying between them. Profiling relied on immunoSEQ multiplex PCR, and the TCRdb table lists in-frame clones only, not all of them. The sample shows 140,000 to 150,000 clones, 75% to 95% of them seen only once. This sequence originates from an adult in good health. The V gene is TRBV7-9, the J gene TRBJ2-7; D is perhaps TRBD1 or TRBD2 (5 bases each). Specimen: peripheral blood, collected on day 0 of MenACWY control vaccination. The CDR3 DNA follows: TGTGCCAGCACCCTAGAGGGGTATCAGTACGAGCAGTACTTC. This sequence encodes CASTLEGYQYEQYF. The full variable domain, with the rest looked up from reference TRBV7-9 and TRBJ2-7, is DTGVSQNPRHKITKRGQNVTFRCDPISEHNRLYWYRQTLGQGPEFLTYFQNEAQLEKSRLLSDRFSAERPKGSFSTLEIQRTEQGDSAMYLCASTLEGYQYEQYFGPGTRLTVT.